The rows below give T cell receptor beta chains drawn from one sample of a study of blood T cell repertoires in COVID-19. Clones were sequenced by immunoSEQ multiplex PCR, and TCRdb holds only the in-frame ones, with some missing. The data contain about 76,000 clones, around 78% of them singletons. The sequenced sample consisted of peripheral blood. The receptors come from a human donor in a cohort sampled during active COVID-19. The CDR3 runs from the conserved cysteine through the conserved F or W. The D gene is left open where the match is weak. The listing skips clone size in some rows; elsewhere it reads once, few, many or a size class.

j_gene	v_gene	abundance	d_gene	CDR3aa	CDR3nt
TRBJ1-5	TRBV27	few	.	CASSLRQGSQPQHF	TGTGCCAGCAGTTTAAGGCAGGGGAGTCAGCCCCAGCATTTT
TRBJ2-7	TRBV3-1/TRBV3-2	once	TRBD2	CASSHGLEYEQYF	TGTGCCAGCAGCCATGGACTAGAGTACGAGCAGTACTTC
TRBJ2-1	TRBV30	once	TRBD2	CAWTTIAGDYNEQFF	TGTGCCTGGACCACGATAGCGGGAGATTACAATGAGCAGTTCTTC
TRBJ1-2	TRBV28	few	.	CASSAASFGGYTF	TGTGCCAGCAGCGCGGCCTCTTTTGGTGGCTACACCTTC
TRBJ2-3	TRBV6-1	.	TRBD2	CASSEWGGSTDTQYF	TGTGCCAGCAGTGAATGGGGGGGAAGCACAGATACGCAGTATTTT
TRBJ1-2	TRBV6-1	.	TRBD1	CASSEGDSLNYGYTF	TGTGCCAGCAGTGAAGGGGACAGCCTTAACTATGGCTACACCTTC
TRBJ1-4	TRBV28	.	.	CASSLSGMTNEKLFF	TGTGCCAGCAGTTTATCGGGGATGACTAATGAAAAACTGTTTTTT
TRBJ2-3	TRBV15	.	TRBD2	CATSREARTSGRADTQYF	TGTGCCACCAGCAGAGAGGCCCGGACTAGCGGGAGGGCAGATACGCAGTATTTT
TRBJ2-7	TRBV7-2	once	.	CASSFRPRTETHF	TGTGCCAGCAGCTTCCGGCCGAGGACAGAAACGCACTTC
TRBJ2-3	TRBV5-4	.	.	CASSLAGYETDTQYF	TGTGCCAGCAGCTTGGCAGGGTATGAAACAGATACGCAGTATTTT
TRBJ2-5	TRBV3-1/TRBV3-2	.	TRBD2	CASSQPSGNQETQYF	TGTGCCAGCAGCCAGCCTAGCGGAAACCAAGAGACCCAGTACTTC
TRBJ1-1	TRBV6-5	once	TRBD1	CAIKPTGGVSEAFF	TGTGCCATCAAACCGACAGGGGGCGTCTCTGAAGCTTTCTTT
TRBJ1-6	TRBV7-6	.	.	CASSISGLKYNSPLHF	TGTGCCAGCAGCATATCGGGACTGAAATATAATTCACCCCTCCACTTT
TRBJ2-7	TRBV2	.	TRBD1	CASSATGSSYEQYF	TGTGCCAGCAGTGCGACAGGGAGCTCCTACGAGCAGTACTTC
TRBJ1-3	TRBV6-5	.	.	CASSSGLKSGNTIYF	TGTGCCAGCAGTTCCGGACTGAAATCTGGAAACACCATATATTTT
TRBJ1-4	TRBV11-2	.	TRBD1	CASSFSGQGREKLFF	TGTGCCAGCAGCTTTTCGGGACAGGGGAGGGAAAAACTGTTTTTT
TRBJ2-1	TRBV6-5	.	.	CASSQGRSYNEQFF	TGTGCCAGCAGCCAGGGGCGCTCCTACAATGAGCAGTTCTTC
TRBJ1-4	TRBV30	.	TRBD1	CAWREGRGPEKLFF	TGTGCCTGGAGGGAGGGCAGGGGGCCTGAAAAACTGTTTTTT
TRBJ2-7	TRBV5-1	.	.	CASSFPRHGSYEQYF	TGCGCCAGCAGCTTCCCTCGACACGGTTCCTACGAGCAGTACTTC
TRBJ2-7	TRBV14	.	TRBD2	CASSLSSGRAYEQYF	TGTGCCAGCAGCCTTTCTAGCGGGAGGGCCTACGAGCAGTACTTC
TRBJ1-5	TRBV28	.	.	CASGPQGSNQPQHF	TGTGCCAGCGGGCCACAGGGAAGCAATCAGCCCCAGCATTTT
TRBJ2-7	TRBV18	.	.	CASSPQGLEPPFEQYF	TGTGCCAGCTCACCACAGGGGCTAGAGCCGCCATTCGAGCAGTACTTC
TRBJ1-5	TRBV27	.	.	CASSATEFGNQPQHF	TGTGCCAGCAGTGCTACGGAGTTTGGCAATCAGCCCCAGCATTTT
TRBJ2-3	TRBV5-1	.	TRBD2	CASSETSGRSTDTQYF	TGCGCCAGCAGCGAAACTAGCGGGAGGAGCACAGATACGCAGTATTTT
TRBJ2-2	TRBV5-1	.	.	CASSLFQGDTGELFF	TGCGCCAGCAGCTTGTTCCAGGGTGACACCGGGGAGCTGTTTTTT